This T cell receptor beta chain was sequenced during a study of T cell responses to AZD1222 COVID-19 vaccine. Assay used: immunoSEQ multiplex PCR; TCRdb lists only in-frame clones, some missing. The data show 40,000 to 55,000 clones, about 78% seen once. From germline, CDR1 is SGHAT and CDR2 FQNNGV. This CDR3 spans 14 amino acids. After removal of 7 bases from V and 4 bases from J, the junction contained 4 bases not matched to a gene. Points on this clone: Its antigen remains unidentified.

Study outcomes and limitations: After the peak T cell response, and only then, were repertoires sampled. Mostly white British, mostly female donors; authors suggested clonal diversity may be underestimated.

The TCR comes from an adult in good health. Specimen: peripheral blood, collected on day 0 of AZD1222 vaccination. The chain links TRBV11-2 to TRBJ2-2; 9 bases line up with TRBD1. CDR3 protein: CASTLQGATGELFF. The CDR3 coding sequence is TGTGCCAGCACCCTACAGGGGGCCACCGGGGAGCTGTTTTTT.